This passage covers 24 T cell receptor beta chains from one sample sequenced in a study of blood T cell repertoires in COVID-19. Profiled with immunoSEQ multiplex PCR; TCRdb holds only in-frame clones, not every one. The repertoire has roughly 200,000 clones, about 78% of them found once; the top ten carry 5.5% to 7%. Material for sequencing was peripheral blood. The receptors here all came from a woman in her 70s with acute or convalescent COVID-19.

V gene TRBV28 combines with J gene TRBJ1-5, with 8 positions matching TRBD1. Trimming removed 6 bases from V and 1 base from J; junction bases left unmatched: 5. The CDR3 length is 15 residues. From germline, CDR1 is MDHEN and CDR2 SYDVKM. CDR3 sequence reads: CASSPQGASNQPQHF. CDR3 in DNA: TGTGCCAGCAGCCCTCAGGGGGCGAGCAATCAGCCCCAGCATTTT. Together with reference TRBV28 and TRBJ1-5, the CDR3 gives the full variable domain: DVKVTQSSRYLVKRTGEKVFLECVQDMDHENMFWYRQDPGLGLRLIYFSYDVKMKEKGDIPEGYSVSREKKERFSLILESASTNQTSMYLCASSPQGASNQPQHFGDGTRLSIL.

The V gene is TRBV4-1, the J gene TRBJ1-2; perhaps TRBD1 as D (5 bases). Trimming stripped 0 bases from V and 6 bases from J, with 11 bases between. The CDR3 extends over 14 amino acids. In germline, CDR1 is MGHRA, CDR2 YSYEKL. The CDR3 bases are TGCGCCAGCAGCCAAGACAGGGAAGGAGATGGCTACACCTTC. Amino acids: CASSQDREGDGYTF.

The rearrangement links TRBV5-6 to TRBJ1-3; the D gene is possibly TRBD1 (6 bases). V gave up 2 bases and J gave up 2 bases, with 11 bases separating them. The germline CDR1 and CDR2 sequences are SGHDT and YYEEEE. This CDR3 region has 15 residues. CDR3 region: CASSLGGTPGNTIYF. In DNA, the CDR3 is TGTGCCAGCAGCTTAGGGGGAACCCCTGGAAACACCATATATTTT.

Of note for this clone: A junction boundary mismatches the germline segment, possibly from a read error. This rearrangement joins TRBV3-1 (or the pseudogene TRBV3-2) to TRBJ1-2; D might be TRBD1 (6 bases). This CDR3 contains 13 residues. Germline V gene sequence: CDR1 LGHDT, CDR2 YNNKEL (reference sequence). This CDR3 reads CASSQDGETTGYF. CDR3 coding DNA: TGTGCCAGCAGCCAAGATGGGGAAACGACAGGATATTTC.

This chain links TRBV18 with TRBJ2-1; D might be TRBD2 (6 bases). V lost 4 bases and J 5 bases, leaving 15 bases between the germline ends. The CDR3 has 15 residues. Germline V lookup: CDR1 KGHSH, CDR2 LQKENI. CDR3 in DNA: TGTGCCAGCTCACAGCGGGTCGGCGCCGACAATGAGCAGTTCTTC. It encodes CASSQRVGADNEQFF.

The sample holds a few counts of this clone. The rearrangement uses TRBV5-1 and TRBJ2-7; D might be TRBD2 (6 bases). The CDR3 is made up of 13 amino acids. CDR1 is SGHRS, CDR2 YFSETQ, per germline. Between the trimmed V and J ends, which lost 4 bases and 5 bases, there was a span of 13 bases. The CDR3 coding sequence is TGCGCCAGCAGCCCGACTAGTCCCAACGAGCAGTACTTC. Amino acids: CASSPTSPNEQYF.

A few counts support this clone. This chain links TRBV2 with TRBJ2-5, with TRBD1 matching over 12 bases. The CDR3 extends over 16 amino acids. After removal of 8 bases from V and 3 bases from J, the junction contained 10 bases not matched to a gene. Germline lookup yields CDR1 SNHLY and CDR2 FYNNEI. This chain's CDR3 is CASQGEGTGGKETQYF. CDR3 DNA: TGTGCCAGCCAGGGTGAAGGGACAGGGGGCAAAGAGACCCAGTACTTC.

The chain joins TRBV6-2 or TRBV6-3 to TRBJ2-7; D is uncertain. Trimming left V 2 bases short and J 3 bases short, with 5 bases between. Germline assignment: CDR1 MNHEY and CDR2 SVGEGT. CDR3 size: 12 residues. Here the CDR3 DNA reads TGTGCCAGCAGTTACAGAGTCTACGAGCAGTACTTC. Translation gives CASSYRVYEQYF.

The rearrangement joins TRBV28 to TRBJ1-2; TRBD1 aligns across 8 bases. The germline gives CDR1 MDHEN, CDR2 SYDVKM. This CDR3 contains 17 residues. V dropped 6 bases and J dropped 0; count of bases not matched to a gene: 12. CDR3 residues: CASRPTPGDRTNYGYTF. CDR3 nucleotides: TGTGCCAGCAGACCCACCCCAGGGGACAGGACTAACTATGGCTACACCTTC.

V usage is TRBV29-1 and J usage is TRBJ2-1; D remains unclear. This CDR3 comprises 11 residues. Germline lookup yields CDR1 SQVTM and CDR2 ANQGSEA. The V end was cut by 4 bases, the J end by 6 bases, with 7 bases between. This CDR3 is CSVATSNEQFF. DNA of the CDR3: TGCAGCGTTGCCACCAGCAATGAGCAGTTCTTC.

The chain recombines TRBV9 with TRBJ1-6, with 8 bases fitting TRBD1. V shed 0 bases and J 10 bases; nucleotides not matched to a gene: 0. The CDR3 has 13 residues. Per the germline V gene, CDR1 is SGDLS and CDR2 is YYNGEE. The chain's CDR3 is CASSVDRGSPLHF. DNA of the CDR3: TGTGCCAGCAGCGTAGACAGGGGGTCACCCCTCCACTTT.

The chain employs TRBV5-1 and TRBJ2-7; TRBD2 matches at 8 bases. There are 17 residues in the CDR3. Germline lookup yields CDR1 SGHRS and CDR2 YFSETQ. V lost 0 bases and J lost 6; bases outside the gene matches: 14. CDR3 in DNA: TGCGCCAGCAGCTTGGATACGATTTTAGCGGGACTCGGCGAGCAGTACTTC. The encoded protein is CASSLDTILAGLGEQYF.

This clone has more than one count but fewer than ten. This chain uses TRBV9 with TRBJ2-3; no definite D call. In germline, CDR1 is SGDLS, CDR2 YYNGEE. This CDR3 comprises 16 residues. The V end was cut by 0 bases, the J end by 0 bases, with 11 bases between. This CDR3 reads CASSVAPSGSTDTQYF. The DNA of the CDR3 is TGTGCCAGCAGCGTAGCCCCTTCCGGGAGCACAGATACGCAGTATTTT.

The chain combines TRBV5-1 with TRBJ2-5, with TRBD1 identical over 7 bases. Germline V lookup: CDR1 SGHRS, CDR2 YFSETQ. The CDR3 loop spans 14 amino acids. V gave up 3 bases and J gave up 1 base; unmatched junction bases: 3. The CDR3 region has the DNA TGCGCCAGCAGCTCCGGACAGGTCCAAGAGACCCAGTACTTC. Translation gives CASSSGQVQETQYF.

The CDR3, as DNA: TGTGCCAGCAGCCGCGGGACAGGGGGCGTTGGGGCCAACGTCCTGACTTTC. Residues: CASSRGTGGVGANVLTF. The chain links TRBV7-2 to TRBJ2-6; 12 positions agree with TRBD1. Germline CDR1 is SGHTA and CDR2 is FQGNSA. This CDR3 comprises 17 residues. Losses at the gene ends were 5 bases for V and 3 bases for J; bases not matched to a gene: 5.

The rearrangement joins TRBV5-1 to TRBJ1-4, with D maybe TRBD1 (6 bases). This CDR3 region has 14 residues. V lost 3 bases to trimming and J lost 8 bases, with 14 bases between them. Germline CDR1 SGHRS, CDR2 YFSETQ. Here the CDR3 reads CASSSLQGQEKLFF. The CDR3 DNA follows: TGCGCCAGCAGCTCTCTACAGGGTCAAGAAAAACTGTTTTTT. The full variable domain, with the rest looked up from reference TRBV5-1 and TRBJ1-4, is KAGVTQTPRYLIKTRGQQVTLSCSPISGHRSVSWYQQTPGQGLQFLFEYFSETQRNKGNFPGRFSGRQFSNSRSEMNVSTLELGDSALYLCASSSLQGQEKLFFGSGTQLSVL.

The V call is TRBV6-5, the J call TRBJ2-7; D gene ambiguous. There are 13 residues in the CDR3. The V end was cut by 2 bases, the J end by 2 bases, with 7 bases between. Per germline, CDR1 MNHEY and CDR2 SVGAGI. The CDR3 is CASSYGLAYEQYF. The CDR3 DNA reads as TGTGCCAGCAGTTACGGGCTGGCCTACGAGCAGTACTTC.

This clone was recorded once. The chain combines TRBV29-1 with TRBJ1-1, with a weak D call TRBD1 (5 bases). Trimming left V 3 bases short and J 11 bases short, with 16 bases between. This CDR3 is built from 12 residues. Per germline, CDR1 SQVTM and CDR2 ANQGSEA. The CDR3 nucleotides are TGCAGCGTTGACAGGGACTATGGCGAGGCTTTCTTT. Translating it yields CSVDRDYGEAFF.

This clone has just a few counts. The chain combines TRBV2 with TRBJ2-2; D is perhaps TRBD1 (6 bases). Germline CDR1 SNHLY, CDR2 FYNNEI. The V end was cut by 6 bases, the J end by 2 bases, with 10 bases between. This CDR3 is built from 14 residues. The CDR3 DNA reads TGTGCCAGCAGAACAGGGACAAACACCGGGGAGCTGTTTTTT. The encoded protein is CASRTGTNTGELFF. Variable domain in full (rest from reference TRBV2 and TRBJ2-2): EPEVTQTPSHQVTQMGQEVILRCVPISNHLYFYWYRQILGQKVEFLVSFYNNEISEKSEIFDDQFSVERPDGSNFTLKIRSTKLEDSAMYFCASRTGTNTGELFFGEGSRLTVL.

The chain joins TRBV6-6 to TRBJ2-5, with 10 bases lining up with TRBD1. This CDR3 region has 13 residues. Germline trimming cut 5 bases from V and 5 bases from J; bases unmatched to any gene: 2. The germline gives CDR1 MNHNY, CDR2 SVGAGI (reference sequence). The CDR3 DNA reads TGTGCCAGCAGTAGGACAGGGGGGGAGACCCAGTACTTC. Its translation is CASSRTGGETQYF.

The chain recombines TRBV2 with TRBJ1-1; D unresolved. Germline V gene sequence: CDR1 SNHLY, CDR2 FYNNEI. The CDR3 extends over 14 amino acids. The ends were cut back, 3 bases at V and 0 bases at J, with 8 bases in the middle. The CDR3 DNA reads TGTGCCAGCAGTGACGGAGGGATGAACACTGAAGCTTTCTTT. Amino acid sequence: CASSDGGMNTEAFF.

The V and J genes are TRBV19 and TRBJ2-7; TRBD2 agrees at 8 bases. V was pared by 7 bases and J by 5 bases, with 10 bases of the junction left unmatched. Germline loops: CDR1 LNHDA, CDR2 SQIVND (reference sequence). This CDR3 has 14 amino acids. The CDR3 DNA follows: TGTGCCAGTACCAGCGGGAGAGTCGGAGACGAGCAGTACTTC. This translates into CASTSGRVGDEQYF. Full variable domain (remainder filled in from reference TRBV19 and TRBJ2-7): DGGITQSPKYLFRKEGQNVTLSCEQNLNHDAMYWYRQDPGQGLRLIYYSQIVNDFQKGDIAEGYSVSREKKESFPLTVTSAQKNPTAFYLCASTSGRVGDEQYFGPGTRLTVT.

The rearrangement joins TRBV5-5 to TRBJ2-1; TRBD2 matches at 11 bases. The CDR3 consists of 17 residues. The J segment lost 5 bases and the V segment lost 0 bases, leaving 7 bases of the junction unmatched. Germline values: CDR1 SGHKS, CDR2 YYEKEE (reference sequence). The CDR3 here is CASSLALAGDIHNEQFF. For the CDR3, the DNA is TGTGCCAGCAGCTTGGCACTAGCGGGAGATATCCACAATGAGCAGTTCTTC.

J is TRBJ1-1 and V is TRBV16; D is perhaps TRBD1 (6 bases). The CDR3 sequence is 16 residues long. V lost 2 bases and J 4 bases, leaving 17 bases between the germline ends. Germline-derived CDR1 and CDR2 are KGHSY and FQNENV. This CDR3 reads CASSQLSAGAGTEAFF. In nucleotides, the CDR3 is TGTGCCAGCAGCCAACTCTCGGCAGGGGCCGGCACTGAAGCTTTCTTT.